The 32 T cell receptor beta chains given below trace back to one sample, sequenced in a study of blood T cells in healthy people across ages. The second PCR ran roughly 6 to 11 cycles with a sample-barcoded 5' primer and J-beta primers. MiXCR was run by TCRdb on the 5' RACE reads, yielding one entry per CDR3 protein. The data show 800,000 to 1,000,000 distinct CDR3 sequences, around 48% seen once. Sequenced input: blood. The receptors shown here come from a man aged 25 to 45 in good health.

This clonotype was found once. The chain carries TRBV7-9 and TRBJ2-2, with 7 bases matching TRBD1. Germline CDR1 is SEHNR and CDR2 is FQNEAQ (reference sequence). Trimming removed 3 bases from V and 13 bases from J; junction bases left unmatched: 11. There are 14 residues in the CDR3. The CDR3 loop reads CASSLDRSPQVLFF. As DNA, the CDR3 is TGTGCCAGCAGCTTGGACAGGTCTCCGCAGGTGCTGTTTTTT.

This chain links TRBV20-1 with TRBJ2-4, with 9 nucleotides matching TRBD2. CDR1 and CDR2 from the germline V gene are DFQATT and SNEGSKA (reference sequence). This CDR3 is 16 amino acids long. V gave up 0 bases and J gave up 0 bases; unmatched junction bases: 3. The CDR3 nucleotides read TGCAGTGCTAGAGAAATGCGGGGGGGAGCCAAAAACATTCAGTACTTC. Its translation is CSAREMRGGAKNIQYF.

This clonotype was counted between two and nine times. This chain joins TRBV20-1 and TRBJ1-2, with D tentatively TRBD1 (6 bases). Germline V gene sequence: CDR1 DFQATT, CDR2 SNEGSKA (reference sequence). The germline V and J ends were trimmed by 3 bases and 0 bases, with 14 bases remaining between them. CDR3 length: 15 amino acids. The CDR3 nucleotides read TGCAGTGCTAGCCCCCCAGGGGCCGCTAACTATGGCTACACCTTC. Encoded protein: CSASPPGAANYGYTF.

CDR3 bases: TGTGCCGGTACCGGGACAGGGTATGTCGAGACCCAGTACTTC. Residues: CAGTGTGYVETQYF. The chain couples TRBV6-1 to TRBJ2-5; 9 bases match TRBD1. V trimming: 11 bases; J trimming: 5 bases; junction bases outside the gene matches: 12. The germline gives CDR1 MNHNS, CDR2 SASEGT. CDR3 length: 14 amino acids.

Only a few counts were recorded for this clonotype. This may arise from a read error, as a much more abundant clone is one base away. V and J are TRBV9 and TRBJ2-1; TRBD2 might be the D (6 bases). The germline gives CDR1 SGDLS, CDR2 YYNGEE. Trimming took 4 bases from V and 6 from J, leaving 11 bases between them. The CDR3 runs 13 residues. The CDR3 sequence: CASSLAVANEQFF. CDR3 DNA: TGTGCCAGCAGCTTAGCGGTGGCCAATGAGCAGTTCTTC.

The chain joins TRBV28 to TRBJ2-3, with 9 bases lining up with TRBD2. With 8 bases clipped from V and 4 bases from J, the junction kept 7 bases outside the gene matches. Germline loops: CDR1 MDHEN, CDR2 SYDVKM. CDR3 length: 14 residues. CDR3 in amino acids: CASGAGGPADTQYF. The CDR3 DNA is TGTGCCAGCGGGGCGGGGGGGCCCGCAGATACGCAGTATTTT.

This clonotype is a singleton in its sample. The rearrangement uses TRBV18 and TRBJ2-3; D possibly uses TRBD1 or TRBD2 (5 bases each). Trimming removed 0 bases at V and 7 bases at J, with 14 bases between. Germline V gene data show CDR1 as KGHSH and CDR2 as LQKENI. The length of the CDR3 is 15 residues. This chain's CDR3 is CASSPPMRQTNTQYF. The DNA of the CDR3 is TGTGCCAGCTCACCACCCATGAGACAGACTAATACGCAGTATTTT. The full variable domain, rest sourced from reference TRBV18 and TRBJ2-3, is NAGVMQNPRHLVRRRGQEARLRCSPMKGHSHVYWYRQLPEEGLKFMVYLQKENIIDESGMPKERFSAEFPKEGPSILRIQQVVRGDSAAYFCASSPPMRQTNTQYFGPGTRLTVL.

This chain links TRBV9 with TRBJ2-1; the D is unclear. In germline, CDR1 is SGDLS, CDR2 YYNGEE. The CDR3 spans 15 residues. Between the trimmed V and J ends, which lost 0 bases and 2 bases, there was a span of 9 bases. The CDR3 nucleotides read TGTGCCAGCAGCGTAGCGAAGGAACCCTACAATGAGCAGTTCTTC. It codes for CASSVAKEPYNEQFF.

This clonotype has at least ten counts. This rearrangement joins TRBV11-2 to TRBJ2-7, with TRBD2 as a possible D gene (5 bases). The germline V gene has CDR1 SGHAT and CDR2 FQNNGV. There are 14 residues in the CDR3. Trimming removed 6 bases at V and 2 bases at J, with 14 bases between. CDR3 DNA: TGTGCCAGCAGAAACTTAGAGGGAACCTACGAGCAGTACTTC. Translated: CASRNLEGTYEQYF.

This clonotype has ten or more counts. V and J are TRBV9 and TRBJ1-2; 10 bases line up with TRBD1. The CDR3 is 14 residues long. The ends lost 2 bases at V and 3 bases at J; junction bases unmatched: 1. From germline, CDR1 is SGDLS and CDR2 YYNGEE. CDR3 in DNA: TGTGCCAGCAGCGTGGGACAGGGGTACTATGGCTACACCTTC. Translation: CASSVGQGYYGYTF.

With respect to this clonotype: This may arise from a read error, as a much more abundant clone is one base away. The chain carries TRBV4-2 and TRBJ2-7; the D is unclear. Per the germline V gene, CDR1 is LGHNA and CDR2 is YNFKEQ. The CDR3 length is 14 residues. The V and J ends lost 2 bases and 4 bases respectively, with 12 bases between them. CDR3 DNA: TGTGCCAGCAGCCAAAAATATCTTGGTTACGAGCAGTACTTC. This translates into CASSQKYLGYEQYF.

This clonotype has just one count. The J gene is TRBJ2-3, the V gene TRBV5-1; the match to TRBD2 covers 8 bases. The V segment lost 4 bases and the J segment 4 bases; nucleotides outside the gene matches: 11. The CDR3 totals 16 residues. Germline-derived CDR1 and CDR2 are SGHRS and YFSETQ. CDR3 bases: TGCGCCAGCAGCCCAAAAACTAGCGGACCCGCAGATACGCAGTATTTT. It yields the protein CASSPKTSGPADTQYF. The full variable domain, rest sourced from reference TRBV5-1 and TRBJ2-3, is KAGVTQTPRYLIKTRGQQVTLSCSPISGHRSVSWYQQTPGQGLQFLFEYFSETQRNKGNFPGRFSGRQFSNSRSEMNVSTLELGDSALYLCASSPKTSGPADTQYFGPGTRLTVL.

This chain connects TRBV12-3 or TRBV12-4 to TRBJ2-3; TRBD1 matches at 7 bases. The CDR3 length is 14 residues. V lost 6 bases to trimming and J lost 3 bases; unmatched junction nucleotides: 6. CDR3 residues: CASSPQGMTDTQYF. Written as DNA, the CDR3 is TGTGCCAGCAGCCCACAGGGGATGACAGATACGCAGTATTTT.

The gene calls are TRBV5-1 and TRBJ2-5; no definite D call. The V gene lost 0 bases and the J gene lost 5 bases, with 8 bases spanning the gap. This CDR3 spans 13 amino acids. Germline CDR1 reads SGHRS; CDR2 reads YFSETQ. CDR3 DNA: TGCGCCAGCAGCTTGGAGGTGGACGAGACCCAGTACTTC. Amino acid sequence: CASSLEVDETQYF.

The table lists this clonotype with a few counts. This chain joins TRBV6-6 and TRBJ2-5; D gene unclear. This CDR3 region has 14 residues. Trimming took off 6 bases at V and 2 bases at J, with 13 bases between the two ends. The V gene's germline CDR1 is MNHNY and CDR2 SVGAGI (reference sequence). CDR3 sequence (DNA): TGTGCCAGCAGCCCTCCTGGGGATCAAGAGACCCAGTACTTC. It yields the protein CASSPPGDQETQYF.

This chain connects TRBV6-1 to TRBJ2-7; D could derive from TRBD1 or TRBD2 (5 bases each). In germline, CDR1 is MNHNS, CDR2 SASEGT. There are 12 residues in the CDR3. V shed 11 bases and J shed 1 base, with 12 bases lying between them. The DNA for the CDR3 is TGTGCCGGCCGGGACGGGTCCTACGAGCAGTACTTC. Its protein is CAGRDGSYEQYF.

This clonotype was seen repeatedly, ten times or more. This sequence joins TRBV5-1 and TRBJ2-4; 11 bases are a match to TRBD2. V lost 4 bases to trimming and J lost 4 bases; unmatched junction nucleotides: 7. The CDR3 extends over 16 amino acids. Germline assignment: CDR1 SGHRS and CDR2 YFSETQ. The CDR3 nucleotides are TGCGCCAGCAGCGTATCCGGGACTAGCGGAAAAAACATTCAGTACTTC. Residues: CASSVSGTSGKNIQYF.

The rearrangement joins TRBV20-1 to TRBJ1-4, with a weak D call TRBD1 (5 bases). This CDR3 has 13 amino acids. The germline V and J ends were trimmed by 3 bases and 5 bases, with 10 bases remaining between them. Germline CDR1 reads DFQATT; CDR2 reads SNEGSKA (reference sequence). This CDR3 is CSASGAGNEKLFF. In nucleotides, the CDR3 is TGCAGTGCTAGCGGGGCGGGAAATGAAAAACTGTTTTTT.

This clonotype was counted only a few times. This chain joins TRBV10-3 and TRBJ2-5, with 10 bases identical to TRBD2. Trimming removed 3 bases from V and 2 bases from J; junction bases left unmatched: 6. This CDR3 region has 16 residues. CDR1 and CDR2 (germline): ENHRY, SYGVKD. In DNA form, the CDR3 reads TGTGCCATCAGTGATGGCCTAGCGGGGGATCAAGAGACCCAGTACTTC. This translates into CAISDGLAGDQETQYF.

This clonotype was seen a handful of times. The J gene is TRBJ1-4, the V gene TRBV9; D is undetermined. Germline V CDR1 and CDR2: SGDLS, YYNGEE. V gave up 4 bases and J gave up 3 bases, with 16 bases separating them. CDR3 length: 16 amino acids. In DNA form, the CDR3 reads TGTGCCAGCAGCACCCATCGAGGAGGCCCTAATGAAAAACTGTTTTTT. Its translation is CASSTHRGGPNEKLFF.

The chain recombines TRBV4-1 with TRBJ2-1; a possible D gene is TRBD2 (5 bases). From germline, CDR1 is MGHRA and CDR2 YSYEKL. V shed 0 bases and J shed 0 bases, with 9 bases lying between them. This CDR3 comprises 16 residues. Here the CDR3 reads CASSQERASSYNEQFF. The CDR3 nucleotides are TGCGCCAGCAGCCAAGAGCGGGCGAGCTCCTACAATGAGCAGTTCTTC.

This chain's CDR3 is CSVRGGSGANVLTF. DNA for the CDR3: TGCAGCGTGAGGGGAGGCTCTGGGGCCAACGTCCTGACTTTC. This rearrangement joins TRBV29-1 to TRBJ2-6; D possibly corresponds to TRBD2 (6 bases). V lost 6 bases to trimming and J lost 0 bases, with 9 bases between them. This CDR3 spans 14 amino acids. CDR1 and CDR2 from the germline V gene are SQVTM and ANQGSEA. Full variable domain (remainder filled in from reference TRBV29-1 and TRBJ2-6): SAVISQKPSRDICQRGTSLTIQCQVDSQVTMMFWYRQQPGQSLTLIATANQGSEATYESGFVIDKFPISRPNLTFSTLTVSNMSPEDSSIYLCSVRGGSGANVLTFGAGSRLTVL.

The V call is TRBV7-2, the J call TRBJ2-7, with D possibly TRBD2 on 5 matching bases. The CDR3 covers 15 residues. V was pared by 5 bases and J by 7 bases, with 21 bases between. Germline CDR1 reads SGHTA; CDR2 reads FQGNSA. CDR3 sequence: CASSQLRAIYNEQYF. The CDR3 nucleotides are TGTGCCAGCAGCCAGCTGAGGGCAATTTACAATGAGCAGTACTTC. The complete variable domain, with remaining parts taken from reference TRBV7-2 and TRBJ2-7, reads GAGVSQSPSNKVTEKGKDVELRCDPISGHTALYWYRQSLGQGLEFLIYFQGNSAPDKSGLPSDRFSAERTGGSVSTLTIQRTQQEDSAVYLCASSQLRAIYNEQYFGPGTRLTVT.

The chain couples TRBV6-4 to TRBJ1-2; no clear D. In germline, CDR1 is MRHNA, CDR2 SNTAGT. Trimming took off 5 bases at V and 2 bases at J, with 12 bases between the two ends. This CDR3 has 14 residues. The CDR3 sequence is CASSRETGNYGYTF. CDR3 nucleotides: TGTGCCAGCAGTAGGGAGACGGGGAACTATGGCTACACCTTC.

This rearrangement joins TRBV7-2 to TRBJ2-1, with TRBD2 matching over 11 bases. With V trimmed by 5 bases and J by 5 bases, 14 bases remained unmatched. CDR3 length: 18 residues. Per the germline V gene, CDR1 is SGHTA and CDR2 is FQGNSA. The CDR3 nucleotides read TGTGCCAGCAGCCCTATTACCCTTAGCGGGAGGGGCCACAATGAGCAGTTCTTC. Translating it yields CASSPITLSGRGHNEQFF.

The chain combines TRBV28 with TRBJ2-3, with TRBD1 identical over 7 bases. The CDR3 contains 17 residues. V trimming: 0 bases; J trimming: 0 bases; junction bases outside the gene matches: 6. Germline CDR1 reads MDHEN; CDR2 reads SYDVKM. CDR3 sequence: CASSLWGRGSSTDTQYF. The DNA for the CDR3 is TGTGCCAGCAGTTTATGGGGCAGGGGGTCTAGCACAGATACGCAGTATTTT.

V and J are TRBV2 and TRBJ2-3; 7 bases align to TRBD1. V was pared by 11 bases and J by 0 bases, with 8 bases of the junction left unmatched. CDR1 is SNHLY, CDR2 FYNNEI, per germline. The CDR3 totals 14 residues. CDR3 DNA sequence: TGTGCCGGCTATTCAGGGGGAAGCACAGATACGCAGTATTTT. Amino acid sequence: CAGYSGGSTDTQYF. Based on the CDR3 plus reference TRBV2 and TRBJ2-3, the full variable domain is EPEVTQTPSHQVTQMGQEVILRCVPISNHLYFYWYRQILGQKVEFLVSFYNNEISEKSEIFDDQFSVERPDGSNFTLKIRSTKLEDSAMYFCAGYSGGSTDTQYFGPGTRLTVL.

A few counts support this clonotype. The chain has TRBV12-3 or TRBV12-4 and TRBJ2-2; D gene unclear. The V end was cut by 7 bases, the J end by 1 base, with 13 bases between. The CDR3 has 15 amino acids. Written as DNA, the CDR3 is TGTGCCAGCAATGGCGCCAACAAGAACACCGGGGAGCTGTTTTTT. Translation gives CASNGANKNTGELFF.

Turning to this clonotype: The junction differs from germline at one of its ends, possibly a read error. J is TRBJ1-1 and V is TRBV12-3 or TRBV12-4, with D tentatively TRBD1 (6 bases). The CDR3 spans 13 residues. The CDR3 DNA is TGTGCCTGCAGTCCCCAAGGGGGCACTGAAGCTTTCTTT. Protein: CACSPQGGTEAFF.

This clonotype has just a few counts. The chain is built from TRBV3-1 and TRBJ1-5; D gene unclear. The V and J ends lost 7 bases and 7 bases respectively, with 5 bases between them. CDR1 is LGHDT and CDR2 is YNNKEL in the germline V gene (reference sequence). The CDR3 covers 10 residues. The chain's CDR3 is CASIVQPQHF. CDR3 nucleotide sequence: TGTGCCAGCATCGTACAGCCCCAGCATTTT.

The CDR3 loop is CASSTGQTNTEAFF. DNA for the CDR3: TGTGCCAGCAGCACCGGACAGACGAACACTGAAGCTTTCTTT. The genes are TRBV6-1 and TRBJ1-1; possible D gene TRBD1, 6 bases. The V end was cut by 6 bases, the J end by 1 base, with 12 bases between. Germline V gene lookup returns CDR1 MNHNS and CDR2 SASEGT. This CDR3 is 14 amino acids long.

The genes are TRBV5-1 and TRBJ2-3; no clear D gene. V gave up 4 bases and J gave up 3 bases, with 12 bases separating them. The CDR3 has 14 amino acids. Germline V lookup: CDR1 SGHRS, CDR2 YFSETQ. The CDR3 protein is CASSQARETDTQYF. The CDR3, as DNA: TGCGCCAGCAGCCAGGCTAGAGAGACAGATACGCAGTATTTT.